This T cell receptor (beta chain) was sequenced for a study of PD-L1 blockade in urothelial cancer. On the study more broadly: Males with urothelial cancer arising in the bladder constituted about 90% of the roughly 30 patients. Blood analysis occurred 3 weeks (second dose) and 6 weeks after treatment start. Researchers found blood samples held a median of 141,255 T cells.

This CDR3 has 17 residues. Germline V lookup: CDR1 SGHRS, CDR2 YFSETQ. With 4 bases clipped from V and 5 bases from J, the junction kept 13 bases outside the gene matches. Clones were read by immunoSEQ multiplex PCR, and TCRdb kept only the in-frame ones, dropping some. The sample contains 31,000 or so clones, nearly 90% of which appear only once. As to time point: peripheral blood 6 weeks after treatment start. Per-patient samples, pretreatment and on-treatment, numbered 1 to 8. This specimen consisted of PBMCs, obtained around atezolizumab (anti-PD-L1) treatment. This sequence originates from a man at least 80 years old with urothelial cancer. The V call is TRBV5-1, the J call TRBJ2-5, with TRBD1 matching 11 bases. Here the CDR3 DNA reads TGCGCCAGCAGCACCTTTTCCGGGACAGGGGGTATGGAGACCCAGTACTTC. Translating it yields CASSTFSGTGGMETQYF.